These T cell receptor beta chains were read from a single sample in a study of technical replicates of blood from a handful of donors. Generated by immunoSEQ multiplex PCR, the TCRdb table keeps only in-frame clones and is missing some. The sample has 62,000 or so clones, around 87% seen once. The sample consisted of PBMCs. The receptors were gathered from a human donor in good health. Some clones in this sample may be carry-over from other donors' samples. Both conserved end residues are part of each CDR3. A D gene is named only where the DNA matches it firmly. Part of the rows lack a size; the others show once, few, many or a class for expanded clones.

J	V	D	size	CDR3	DNA
TRBJ1-1	TRBV11-2	TRBD1	.	CACSGTGFTEAFF	TGTGCCTGCTCGGGGACAGGTTTTACTGAAGCTTTCTTT
TRBJ1-3	TRBV4-1	.	.	CASSQIINAGTIYF	TGCGCCAGCAGCCAAATTATCAACGCGGGCACCATATATTTT
TRBJ1-1	TRBV19	.	.	CASSLGLMPYEAFF	TGTGCCAGTAGTTTGGGACTGATGCCCTATGAAGCTTTCTTT
TRBJ2-1	TRBV7-3	.	.	CASSSPEIGEQFF	TGTGCCAGCAGCTCCCCCGAGATTGGTGAGCAGTTCTTC
TRBJ1-5	TRBV4-1	TRBD1	few	CASSQDGAGGQPQHF	TGCGCCAGCAGCCAAGATGGAGCAGGGGGACAGCCCCAGCATTTT
TRBJ2-4	TRBV15	.	.	CATSGGEGYAKNIQYF	TGTGCCACCAGCGGCGGAGAGGGTTATGCCAAAAACATTCAGTACTTC
TRBJ1-2	TRBV10-3	.	.	CAINRRELANYGYTF	TGTGCCATCAATCGGCGGGAATTAGCTAACTATGGCTACACCTTC
TRBJ2-2	TRBV19	TRBD1	.	CASSIETGSNTGELFF	TGTGCCAGTAGTATAGAGACAGGGTCGAACACCGGGGAGCTGTTTTTT
TRBJ2-7	TRBV6-6	.	.	CASSTRPWSSSYEQYF	TGTGCCAGCAGTACTCGACCTTGGAGTAGCTCCTACGAGCAGTACTTC
TRBJ2-7	TRBV7-9	TRBD1	.	CASSRTGGGPYEQYF	TGTGCCAGCAGCAGGACAGGGGGCGGCCCCTACGAGCAGTACTTC
TRBJ2-7	TRBV5-4	.	.	CASSTDTYEQYF	TGTGCCAGCAGCACGGACACCTACGAGCAGTACTTC
TRBJ2-2	TRBV5-4	TRBD2	.	CASSPREGNTGELFF	TGTGCCAGCAGCCCGCGGGAGGGGAACACCGGGGAGCTGTTTTTT
TRBJ2-3	TRBV4-1	TRBD2	.	CASGLAGDTQYF	TGCGCCAGCGGACTAGCGGGAGATACGCAGTATTTT
TRBJ2-7	TRBV6-5	TRBD1	.	CASRADRSYEQYF	TGTGCCAGCAGGGCGGACAGGTCCTACGAGCAGTACTTC
TRBJ1-5	TRBV2	.	.	CAGGRSNQPQHF	TGTGCCGGGGGGAGGAGCAATCAGCCCCAGCATTTT
TRBJ2-1	TRBV5-6	.	.	CASSWRAPNNEQFF	TGTGCCAGCAGCTGGCGGGCCCCTAACAATGAGCAGTTCTTC
TRBJ2-7	TRBV7-2	.	.	CAIERAGADEQYF	TGTGCCATCGAGAGGGCAGGGGCAGACGAGCAGTACTTC
TRBJ1-2	TRBV5-4	TRBD1	.	CASSSGQGGYGYTF	TGTGCCAGCAGCTCGGGACAGGGGGGCTATGGCTACACCTTC
TRBJ2-7	TRBV5-1	.	.	CASSLEAATYEQYF	TGCGCCAGCAGCTTGGAGGCGGCAACCTACGAGCAGTACTTC
TRBJ1-2	TRBV6-5	.	.	CASSYIGTGSGGYTF	TGTGCCAGCAGTTACATCGGTACAGGGTCTGGAGGCTACACCTTC
TRBJ1-1	TRBV10-3	TRBD1	once	CAISSSTGSRTEAFF	TGTGCCATCAGTTCTTCGACAGGGTCACGAACTGAAGCTTTCTTT
TRBJ2-1	TRBV15	.	.	CATSRAPGQYYNEQFF	TGTGCCACCAGCAGAGCCCCGGGACAATACTACAATGAGCAGTTCTTC
TRBJ1-5	TRBV2	.	.	CASSESWQVNQPQHF	TGTGCCAGCAGTGAATCGTGGCAGGTTAATCAGCCCCAGCATTTT
TRBJ2-7	TRBV6-5	TRBD2	.	CASSYSIAGAYEQYF	TGTGCCAGCAGTTACTCAATAGCGGGGGCATACGAGCAGTACTTC
TRBJ2-7	TRBV6-5	.	.	CASSYASDPSTYEQYF	TGTGCCAGCAGTTATGCAAGCGACCCATCAACCTACGAGCAGTACTTC
TRBJ2-7	TRBV7-9	.	.	CASSSAAGKGYEQYF	TGTGCCAGCAGCTCAGCAGCAGGGAAAGGCTACGAGCAGTACTTC
TRBJ1-1	TRBV7-7	.	once	CASSVRVNTEAFF	TGTGCCAGCAGCGTCAGGGTGAACACTGAAGCTTTCTTT
TRBJ1-6	TRBV19	.	.	CASGLGNSYNSPLHF	TGTGCCAGCGGACTGGGTAACTCCTATAATTCACCCCTCCACTTT
TRBJ1-1	TRBV6-6	.	.	CASSYQGMNTEAFF	TGTGCCAGCAGTTACCAGGGCATGAACACTGAAGCTTTCTTT
TRBJ2-5	TRBV10-3	TRBD2	.	CAIRGGLAGEETQYF	TGTGCCATCAGAGGCGGACTAGCGGGAGAAGAGACCCAGTACTTC
TRBJ2-1	TRBV15	TRBD2	.	CATSSGEGHGYNEQFF	TGTGCCACCAGCAGTGGGGAGGGCCACGGGTACAATGAGCAGTTCTTC
TRBJ2-7	TRBV7-2	.	.	CASSLGSGSIYEQYF	TGTGCCAGCAGCTTAGGTAGCGGCTCGATCTACGAGCAGTACTTC